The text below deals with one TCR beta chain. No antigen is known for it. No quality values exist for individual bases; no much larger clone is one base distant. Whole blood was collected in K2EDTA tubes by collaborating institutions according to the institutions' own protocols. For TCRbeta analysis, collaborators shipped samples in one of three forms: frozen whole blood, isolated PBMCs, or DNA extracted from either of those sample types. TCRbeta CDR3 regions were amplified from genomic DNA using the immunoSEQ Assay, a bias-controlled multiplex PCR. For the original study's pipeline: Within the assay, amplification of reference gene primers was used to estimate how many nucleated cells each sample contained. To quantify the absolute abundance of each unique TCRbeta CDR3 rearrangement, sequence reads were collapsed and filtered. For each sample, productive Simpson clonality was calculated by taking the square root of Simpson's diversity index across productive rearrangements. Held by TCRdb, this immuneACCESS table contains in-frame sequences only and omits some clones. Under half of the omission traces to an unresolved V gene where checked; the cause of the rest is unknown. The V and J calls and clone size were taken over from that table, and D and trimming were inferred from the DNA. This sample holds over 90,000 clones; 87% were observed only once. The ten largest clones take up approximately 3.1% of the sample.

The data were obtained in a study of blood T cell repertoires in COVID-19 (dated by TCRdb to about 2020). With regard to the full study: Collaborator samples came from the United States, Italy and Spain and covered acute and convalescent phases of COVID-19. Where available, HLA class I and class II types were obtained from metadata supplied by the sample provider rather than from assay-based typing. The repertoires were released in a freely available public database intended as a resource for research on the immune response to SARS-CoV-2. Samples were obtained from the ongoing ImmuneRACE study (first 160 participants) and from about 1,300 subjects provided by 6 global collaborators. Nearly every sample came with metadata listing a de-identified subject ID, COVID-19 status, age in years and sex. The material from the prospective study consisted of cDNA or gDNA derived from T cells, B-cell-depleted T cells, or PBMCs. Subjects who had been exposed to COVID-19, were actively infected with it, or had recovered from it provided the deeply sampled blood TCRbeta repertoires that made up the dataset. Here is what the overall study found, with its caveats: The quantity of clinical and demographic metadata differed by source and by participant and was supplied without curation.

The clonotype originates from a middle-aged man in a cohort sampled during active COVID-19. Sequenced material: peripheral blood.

The DNA is as follows: TGTGCCAGCAGCAGGACAGGTTACGAGGGGCAGTTCTTC. Translation gives CASSRTGYEGQFF. The V gene is TRBV28 and the J gene is TRBJ2-1, with 7 bases aligning to TRBD1. At the junction V is shortened by 6 bases and J by 12 bases; bases outside the gene matches: 11. Taken from the germline V gene, the CDR1 and CDR2 loops are MDHEN and SYDVKM. From its cysteine to its phenylalanine, the CDR3 spans 13 amino acids. Of the read, only the CDR3 DNA is kept; its 39 bases are in frame from base 1.